These 7 T cell receptor beta chains came from one sample sequenced in a study of blood T cell repertoires in COVID-19. Clones were sequenced by immunoSEQ multiplex PCR, and TCRdb holds only the in-frame ones, with some missing. The sample has fewer than 100,000 clones; about 88% are singletons. The sequenced sample was peripheral blood. These receptors were taken from a human donor in a cohort sampled during active COVID-19.

A few counts support this clone. The chain combines TRBV25-1 with TRBJ2-2, with 8 nucleotides matching TRBD1. The germline gives CDR1 MGHDK, CDR2 SYGVNS. V dropped 5 bases and J dropped 0; count of bases not matched to a gene: 5. CDR3 length equals 16 residues. The CDR3 DNA sequence: TGTGCCAGCAGTTCACGACAGGGGCCGAACACCGGGGAGCTGTTTTTT. This encodes CASSSRQGPNTGELFF.

The gene calls are TRBV23-1 and TRBJ2-7, with TRBD2 matching over 9 bases. TRBV23-1 is filed as an ORF, its function uncertain. The CDR3 has 15 residues. With 3 bases clipped from V and 0 bases from J, the junction kept 3 bases outside the gene matches. The CDR3 DNA reads as TGCGCCAGCAGTCATTCTAGCGGGACCTCCTACGAGCAGTACTTC. Translating it yields CASSHSSGTSYEQYF.

The chain couples TRBV7-8 to TRBJ2-7, with 8 bases that match TRBD2. Trimming took 5 bases from V and 0 from J; bases not matched to a gene: 6. The germline gives CDR1 SGHVS, CDR2 FQNEAQ. The CDR3 is made up of 15 amino acids. The CDR3 DNA sequence: TGTGCCAGCAGCCGAGGACTAGCTTTCTCCTACGAGCAGTACTTC. As protein: CASSRGLAFSYEQYF.

The chain recombines TRBV6-5 with TRBJ2-5; 11 bases align to TRBD2. The CDR3 length is 15 residues. Trimming at V came to 4 bases and at J to 3 bases, leaving 4 bases not matched to a gene. CDR1 MNHEY and CDR2 SVGAGI come from the germline V gene. CDR3 residues: CASSSLTSGEETQYF. DNA for the CDR3: TGTGCCAGCAGTTCCCTGACTAGCGGGGAAGAGACCCAGTACTTC.

The rearrangement joins TRBV19 to TRBJ2-7; D is perhaps TRBD2 (7 bases). This CDR3 has 15 amino acids. Germline loops: CDR1 LNHDA, CDR2 SQIVND (reference sequence). Trimming removed 7 bases from V and 2 bases from J, with 18 bases in between. CDR3 nucleotides: TGTGCCAGTACTCCTAGCACCGGGGGGCCCTACGAGCAGTACTTC. This sequence encodes CASTPSTGGPYEQYF.

This clone was picked up one time. The V and J genes are TRBV10-3 and TRBJ2-6, with 7 bases lining up with TRBD2. V lost 6 bases, J lost 1 base, and 12 bases stayed unmatched. Germline CDR1 ENHRY, CDR2 SYGVKD. CDR3 size: 18 residues. The CDR3 here is CAISHLSGDYSGANVLTF. The DNA of the CDR3 is TGTGCCATCAGCCACCTCAGCGGGGACTATTCTGGGGCCAACGTCCTGACTTTC.

The chain combines TRBV24-1 with TRBJ2-7; TRBD1 is a possible D gene (5 bases). CDR1 KGHDR and CDR2 SFDVKD come from the germline V gene. The length of the CDR3 is 14 residues. Trimming shortened V by 2 bases and J by 5 bases, and 12 bases separated the two germline ends. CDR3 nucleotide sequence: TGTGCCACCAGTGATTCCCAGGGATTGGACGAGCAGTACTTC. Its protein is CATSDSQGLDEQYF.